Sequencing of this T cell receptor beta chain was carried out in a study of shared clonotypes between healthy human individuals. The study, taken as a whole, reports: Relative to their counterparts shared across all four donors, non-shared clonotypes exhibited diminished generation probabilities.

A note on this clone: No antigen is known for it.

Replicate PCRs for sorted subsets used approximately 190 ng DNA; this equaled some 30,000 T cell genomes. Method: immunoSEQ multiplex PCR; TCRdb's copy keeps in-frame clones and lacks some. The sample holds 650,000 to 750,000 clones; roughly 70% are singletons and the top ten take roughly 1.8%. In germline, CDR1 is SGHNT, CDR2 YENEEA. The CDR3 length is 14 residues. Between the trimmed V and J ends, which lost 5 bases and 4 bases, there was a span of 11 bases. Sequencing was carried out using memory CD4+ T cells sorted from blood. Subset specified: CD45RA-negative fraction. J is TRBJ2-2 and V is TRBV11-3; D not certain. This receptor was identified in a woman in her 30s in good health. The CDR3 is CASSDLRSTGELFF. In DNA, the CDR3 is TGTGCCAGCAGCGACCTTAGAAGCACCGGGGAGCTGTTTTTT.